The present T cell receptor (beta chain) was sequenced within a study of monozygotic twins with cystic fibrosis. Notes on this clone: Its specificity is not known.

Overall study findings and caveats: J usage was most co-twin-similar in 8 of 16 pairs, V in 13.

CDR3 length equals 13 residues. CDR1 WNHNN and CDR2 SYGVQD come from the germline V gene (reference sequence). V shed 11 bases, J shed 3 bases, and the junction held 6 bases outside the gene matches. Assay used: immunoSEQ multiplex PCR; TCRdb lists only in-frame clones, some missing. The data hold over 25,000 clones, with roughly 90% observed a single time. The TCR was taken from a girl aged 2 to 10 with cystic fibrosis. The source material was blood. The chain couples TRBV10-1 to TRBJ1-1, with 10 bases identical to TRBD1. The CDR3 loop is CAGQDRGDTEAFF. For the CDR3, the DNA is TGCGCCGGCCAGGACAGGGGGGACACTGAAGCTTTCTTT.